The 6 T cell receptor beta chains listed next were all sequenced from one sample in a study of shared clonotypes between healthy human individuals. Assay: immunoSEQ multiplex PCR; the TCRdb copy retains only in-frame clones and omits some. This table has over 2 million clones, 85% to 95% appearing once. Sequencing was done on a sample of naive CD4+ T cells from PBMCs. As for subset: CD45RA+ positively selected. These TCRs come from a man between 18 and 29 years old in good health. Some clones in this sample may be carry-over from other donors' samples.

The rearrangement uses TRBV10-3 and TRBJ2-1; TRBD2 might be the D (5 bases). CDR3 length: 12 residues. Germline-derived CDR1 and CDR2 are ENHRY and SYGVKD. V lost 5 bases and J 7 bases, leaving 9 bases between the germline ends. The CDR3: CAISRERNEQFF. The CDR3 region has the DNA TGTGCCATCAGTCGGGAAAGGAATGAGCAGTTCTTC.

This chain connects TRBV7-9 to TRBJ1-6, with TRBD1 identical over 7 bases. CDR1 SEHNR and CDR2 FQNEAQ come from the germline V gene (reference sequence). This CDR3 is 13 amino acids long. Trimming at V came to 5 bases and at J to 14 bases, leaving 9 bases not matched to a gene. The chain's CDR3 is CASSPLPQGALHF. As DNA, the CDR3 is TGTGCCAGCAGCCCCCTTCCGCAGGGGGCCCTCCACTTT.

The chain joins TRBV19 to TRBJ2-2; D remains ambiguous. This CDR3 contains 16 residues. CDR1 and CDR2 (germline): LNHDA, SQIVND (reference sequence). V was clipped by 3 bases and J by 8 bases, with 19 bases between them. The CDR3 protein is CASSMLFLNHEGELFF. The CDR3 region has the DNA TGTGCCAGTAGTATGTTGTTCCTAAATCACGAAGGGGAGCTGTTTTTT.

The chain has TRBV9 and TRBJ2-3; 11 bases agree with TRBD1. The V gene end was trimmed by 0 bases and the J gene end by 4 bases; junction bases not matched to a gene: 4. The CDR3 runs 16 residues. The germline V gene has CDR1 SGDLS and CDR2 YYNGEE. The CDR3: CASSVDGQGASDTQYF. In DNA, the CDR3 is TGTGCCAGCAGCGTAGATGGACAGGGGGCATCAGATACGCAGTATTTT. Variable domain in full (rest from reference TRBV9 and TRBJ2-3): DSGVTQTPKHLITATGQRVTLRCSPRSGDLSVYWYQQSLDQGLQFLIQYYNGEERAKGNILERFSAQQFPDLHSELNLSSLELGDSALYFCASSVDGQGASDTQYFGPGTRLTVL.

This clone was found once. Other DNA variants within this sample encode the same CDR3. This sequence joins TRBV7-8 and TRBJ1-5, with D perhaps matching TRBD1 (5 bases). Germline CDR1 reads SGHVS; CDR2 reads FQNEAQ. The V and J ends lost 1 base and 4 bases respectively, with 8 bases between them. This CDR3 comprises 14 residues. CDR3 sequence reads: CASSLVGGNQPQHF. In DNA form, the CDR3 reads TGTGCCAGCAGCTTAGTCGGGGGTAATCAGCCCCAGCATTTT.

The chain carries TRBV18 and TRBJ2-3; unclear D gene. The CDR3 is 12 amino acids. Germline V CDR1 and CDR2: KGHSH, LQKENI. Trimming pared 3 bases from V and 6 bases from J, leaving 7 bases between. The CDR3 DNA follows: TGTGCCAGCTCACCCCCGGAGGATACGCAGTATTTT. Amino acid sequence: CASSPPEDTQYF.